This TCR beta chain was captured by sequencing in a study of early T cells in non-severe SARS-CoV-2 infection. Whole-study results and caveats: Private and CD4 specificities were missed by VDJdb matching, skewed to anti-spike CD8.

TCRdb called the 5' RACE reads again in MiXCR, with one record for every CDR3 protein. Of some 58,000 distinct CDR3 sequences in the sample, approximately 11% were seen once. This CDR3 region has 16 residues. This clonotype came up many times. What it binds is unknown. The sequence was obtained from an adult who was a healthcare worker with PCR-confirmed SARS-CoV-2 infection or an uninfected control (not recorded which). The chain is built from TRBV21-1 and TRBJ2-3; TRBD1, the table's D call, was not compared with the DNA. TRBV21-1 is a pseudogene locus. The specimen comprised whole blood, sampled at baseline. CDR3 sequence (DNA): TGTGCCAGCAGCTCTCAACGGGGGAACAGCACAGATACGCAGTATTTT. Translation gives CASSSQRGNSTDTQYF.